The rows below give T cell receptor beta chains drawn from one sample of a study of T cell responses to AZD1222 COVID-19 vaccine. The protocol was immunoSEQ multiplex PCR, while the TCRdb copy is restricted to in-frame clones and leaves out a portion. This repertoire shows 98,000 or so clones, approximately 89% found once; its top ten account for around 9%. Specimen: peripheral blood, collected on day 0 of AZD1222 vaccination. The receptors here all came from an adult in good health. Each CDR3 is given with its conserved first and last residue. The order of the fields is CDR3 protein, CDR3 DNA, V gene, J gene, D gene, CDR3 length, clone size. The D gene is left open where the match is weak. Expanded clones are given a class, and other clones once, few, many or no size at all.

CASSSKGGGDEQFF	TGTGCCAGCAGTTCCAAAGGGGGGGGAGATGAGCAGTTCTTC	TRBV6-5	TRBJ2-1	-	14	-
CASSRSGTGSSDQYF	TGTGCCAGCAGCCGTTCGGGGACAGGGTCTTCAGATCAGTACTTC	TRBV6-5	TRBJ2-7	TRBD1	15	-
CASSSSRGEAFF	TGTGCCAGCAGCTCCAGTCGGGGTGAAGCTTTCTTT	TRBV7-3	TRBJ1-1	-	12	-
CASSFNTGELFF	TGTGCCAGCAGCTTCAATACCGGGGAGCTGTTTTTT	TRBV11-1	TRBJ2-2	-	12	once
CASSEWGTDTGELFF	TGTGCCAGCAGTGAATGGGGGACGGACACCGGGGAGCTGTTTTTT	TRBV2	TRBJ2-2	-	15	-
CASSERYRDEAFF	TGTGCCAGCAGTGAACGGTATAGGGATGAAGCTTTCTTT	TRBV6-1	TRBJ1-1	-	13	-
CASSQDHGEIATQYF	TGTGCCAGCAGCCAAGATCACGGGGAGATTGCTACGCAGTATTTT	TRBV4-2	TRBJ2-3	-	15	medium-sized
CASSVQQGYEQYF	TGTGCCAGTAGTGTACAGCAGGGATACGAGCAGTACTTC	TRBV19	TRBJ2-7	-	13	-
CASSAIQNSPLHF	TGTGCCAGCAGCGCAATTCAGAATTCACCCCTCCACTTT	TRBV7-6	TRBJ1-6	-	13	few
CSARPRDTQYF	TGCAGTGCTCGACCTCGAGATACGCAGTATTTT	TRBV20-1	TRBJ2-3	-	11	-
CASSPRLAASYNEQFF	TGTGCCAGCAGCCCTCGACTAGCGGCCTCCTACAATGAGCAGTTCTTC	TRBV9	TRBJ2-1	TRBD2	16	-
CASTLRESEGYTF	TGTGCCAGCACCCTCCGGGAATCCGAGGGCTACACCTTC	TRBV28	TRBJ1-2	-	13	-
CASNHTQGDGAEAFF	TGTGCCAGCAACCATACCCAGGGCGATGGGGCTGAAGCTTTCTTT	TRBV21-1	TRBJ1-1	-	15	-
CAWSVPLGGVSTDTQYF	TGTGCCTGGAGTGTACCCTTGGGAGGGGTTAGCACAGATACGCAGTATTTT	TRBV30	TRBJ2-3	TRBD2	17	-
CASSPLWNEQFF	TGTGCCAGCAGTCCCCTCTGGAATGAGCAGTTCTTC	TRBV28	TRBJ2-1	-	12	-
CASRGTGRGVYGYTF	TGTGCCAGCAGGGGGACAGGCCGGGGGGTCTATGGCTACACCTTC	TRBV28	TRBJ1-2	TRBD1	15	-
CASSSERVKAEAFF	TGTGCCAGCAGCTCTGAGAGGGTGAAAGCTGAAGCTTTCTTT	TRBV6-5	TRBJ1-1	-	14	-
CASRISAGWGNEQFF	TGCGCCAGCAGAATCTCAGCGGGATGGGGGAATGAGCAGTTCTTC	TRBV4-3	TRBJ2-1	TRBD2	15	few
CASRDSPYGYTF	TGTGCCAGCAGGGACAGTCCCTATGGCTACACCTTC	TRBV6-5	TRBJ1-2	-	12	-
CANSLTENSNQPQHF	TGTGCCAACAGCTTAACAGAAAATAGCAATCAGCCCCAGCATTTT	TRBV7-9	TRBJ1-5	-	15	-
CASSYITRRATDTQYF	TGTGCCAGCAGTTACATTACTAGGAGGGCCACAGATACGCAGTATTTT	TRBV6-2/TRBV6-3	TRBJ2-3	-	16	-
CASSWGRVAFF	TGTGCCAGCTCTTGGGGCAGGGTAGCTTTCTTT	TRBV27	TRBJ1-1	-	11	-
CASSVTGTRWETQYF	TGTGCCAGCAGCGTTACCGGGACTAGGTGGGAGACCCAGTACTTC	TRBV21-1	TRBJ2-5	-	15	-
CASSLRGDFNTGELFF	TGTGCCAGCAGCTTACGAGGAGATTTCAACACCGGGGAGCTGTTTTTT	TRBV7-3	TRBJ2-2	-	16	-
CASSPRTSGGRKQYF	TGTGCCAGCAGTCCCCGGACTAGCGGAGGGCGTAAGCAGTACTTC	TRBV28	TRBJ2-7	TRBD2	15	-